These 5 T cell receptor beta chains were all obtained from the same sample, sequenced in a study of T cells in Graves' hyperthyroidism and ophthalmopathy (dated by TCRdb to between 2019 and 2020). The library was made by multiplex PCR. The sample was run on an Illumina HiSeq 2000. TCR beta CDR3 regions were amplified from RNA transcripts. A first-round RT-PCR of the TCR CDR3 used the HTBI primer set with the Qiagen OneStep RT-PCR kit. TCRdb applied fastp at Q25 and MiXCR to the public reads, then kept only in-frame beta chains. Each CDR3 protein appears once, grouped with its most common genes and DNA. The sample includes hundreds of thousands of distinct CDR3 sequences, with 14% observed a single time. The leading ten clones occupy 10% to 13% of the sample. Sequenced: blood. Source of these receptors: a woman between 18 and 29 years old with Graves' hyperthyroidism.

The rearrangement uses TRBV3-1 and TRBJ1-5, with D possibly TRBD1 on 5 matching bases. Germline V gene sequence: CDR1 LGHDT, CDR2 YNNKEL (reference sequence). The CDR3 extends over 15 amino acids. The V and J ends lost 0 bases and 6 bases respectively, with 12 bases between them. CDR3 sequence (DNA): TGTGCCAGCAGCCAAGACGCCAGGGCTTTTCAGCCCCAGCATTTT. This translates into CASSQDARAFQPQHF.

This clonotype was observed many times. The chain uses TRBV6-1 and TRBJ1-5, with D hard to call. The germline CDR1 and CDR2 sequences are MNHNS and SASEGT. This CDR3 contains 11 residues. V was clipped by 0 bases and J by 10 bases, with 4 bases between them. The CDR3: CASSEANPQHF. In nucleotides, the CDR3 is TGTGCCAGCAGTGAAGCGAATCCCCAGCATTTT.

This clonotype was seen repeatedly, ten times or more. This rearrangement joins TRBV28 to TRBJ2-4; D is unclear. Trimming stripped 6 bases from V and 7 bases from J, with 19 bases between. Germline V gene data show CDR1 as MDHEN and CDR2 as SYDVKM. The CDR3 has 15 amino acids. CDR3 sequence: CASSPTGPRRNIQYF. CDR3 bases: TGTGCCAGCAGCCCCACCGGGCCCAGAAGGAACATTCAGTACTTC.

Comment on this clonotype: One end of the junction varies from germline; a read error may be responsible. The chain couples TRBV7-8 to TRBJ1-2; D might be TRBD1 (5 bases). This CDR3 spans 14 amino acids. The germline CDR1 and CDR2 sequences are SGHVS and FQNEAQ. In nucleotides, the CDR3 is TGTGCCGGCAGCTCGGGGGGAACAAACTATGGCTACACCTTC. This encodes CAGSSGGTNYGYTF. Supplemented by reference TRBV7-8 and TRBJ1-2, the full variable domain reads GAGVSQSPRYKVAKRGQDVALRCDPISGHVSLFWYQQALGQGPEFLTYFQNEAQLDKSGLPSDRFFAERPEGSVSTLKIQRTQQEDSAVYLCAGSSGGTNYGYTFGSGTRLTVV.

The chain uses TRBV9 and TRBJ2-7; TRBD2 might be the D (6 bases). This CDR3 spans 17 amino acids. Germline V CDR1 and CDR2: SGDLS, YYNGEE. V was trimmed by 3 bases and J by 5 bases, leaving 24 bases between them. CDR3 DNA sequence: TGTGCCAGCAGCGCGGGCCGAGCGGGCGGAAGCCAAAACGAGCAGTACTTC. Protein product: CASSAGRAGGSQNEQYF.